This T cell receptor beta chain was retrieved from a study of OX40 agonist ivuxolimab in advanced cancers. About the study: Partial responses were achieved by three patients: one hepatocellular carcinoma, two cutaneous melanoma. General study points: The 0.1-3.0 mg/kg partial responders had among the lowest clonal expansion.

A history of autoimmune disease or systemic immunosuppression excluded patients. The length of the CDR3 is 15 residues. Per the germline V gene, CDR1 is MGHRA and CDR2 is YSYEKL. Trimming shortened V by 1 base and J by 0 bases, and 7 bases separated the two germline ends. Note on this clone: No antigen is known for it.

Using immunoSEQ multiplex PCR, the repertoire was profiled, and TCRdb retains in-frame clones only, with some absent. The sample carries some 85,000 clones, about 88% recorded once. The sample here was CD4+ or CD8+ T cells sorted from blood, taken in a trial of the OX40 agonist ivuxolimab. The sequence was obtained from an adult with an advanced solid tumor such as melanoma, head and neck, liver or kidney cancer. V gene TRBV4-1 combines with J gene TRBJ2-4; D is undetermined. Here the CDR3 reads CASSQGVLAKNIQYF. Written as DNA, the CDR3 is TGCGCCAGCAGCCAAGGAGTTCTAGCCAAAAACATTCAGTACTTC.